Included here is one TCR beta chain sequence, with context. This clone has a handful of counts. Its antigen has not been determined. Per-base qualities were not stored, and no clone one base away is much larger. Additional DNA sequences in this sample encode the identical CDR3. The data derive from a study of beta chain features in type 1 diabetes (dated by TCRdb to the late 2010s). Notes on the research overall: Patients and healthy donors did not differ in mean age, gender distribution, total cell number or subset yield. Across all samples, fewer than 130 million sorted cells were examined, and cell number per subset correlated strongly with RNA yield. In the study, recently diagnosed type 1 diabetes patients and matched healthy donors were compared on the TCRB repertoires of their sorted circulating CD4+ T cell subsets. Regulatory and stem cell-like memory subsets were obtained from only 8 patients and roughly 8 healthy donors, while naive and central memory subsets were obtained from all 30 or so donors. What the work shows at the level of the full study, not this receptor alone: In all four CD4+ subsets, TCRB CDR3 length was moderately but significantly shorter in type 1 diabetes patients. Because cDNA was sequenced instead of genomic DNA, highly expressing activated cells could be over-represented, though the groups showed no difference in activation or CD3 levels. Shorter templates might be favored by PCR, yet because patient and control samples were amplified and corrected together, any such skew would affect both groups equally. Because the HLA sub-analyses included only small numbers of individuals, any influence of HLA type on TCRB rearrangement was left unresolved. Patients with type 1 diabetes made fewer insertions and deleted more nucleotides at VDJ recombination sites, implying thymic rearrangement abnormalities. Naive, central memory and regulatory TCRB repertoires appeared more similar among patients than among healthy donors.

The High Capacity cDNA Reverse Transcription Kit was used to reverse transcribe all of the isolated RNA, meaning that expressed TCRB transcripts were what got sequenced. Deep immunoSEQ sequencing was performed on naive, central memory and regulatory T cell samples, with an average of around 3.4 million total reads per sample. Sorted cells were lysed in RLT buffer and RNA was extracted with DNase-treated RNeasy Micro or Mini kits, depending on cell number. Each cell subset was processed separately to prevent cross-contamination, with patient and healthy donor samples processed together. The immunoSEQ multiplex PCR was used to amplify TCRB sequences from cDNA, yielding 87-bp fragments that span the CDR3 region. Sequencing of the amplicons was done on the Illumina HiSeq platform. The source study handled its data this way. PCR bias was corrected computationally using synthetic template baselines, and reads within Hamming distance 2 were collapsed, with unmergeable singletons discarded. Reads were aligned against IMGT to assign V, D and J genes, CDR3 length and insertions or deletions at six rearrangement sites. Within each subset, clonotype counts were normalized to sorted cell number, after which true diversity and Gini coefficients were computed with the tcR R package. The overlap coefficient, calculated on TCRB nucleotide sequences, was used to measure repertoire sharing. Out-of-frame TCRB sequences from naive cells were analyzed to stand in for the pre-selection repertoire. The clones in this table, taken by TCRdb from immuneACCESS, are in-frame only. Not every clone is retained; where verified, under half of the shortfall comes from an unresolved V gene, and the cause of the rest is unknown. V, J and clone size derive from that table, while D and trimming were established from the DNA sequence. This sample has 390,000 or so clones in its table, and approximately 15% of those were observed once. 0.035% to 0.04% of the sample is in the top ten clones.

The CDR3 sequence holds 12 residues, the cysteine and phenylalanine included. Only the CDR3 region is kept as DNA, spanning 36 bases read in frame from base 1. For CDR1 and CDR2, the germline V gene lists SGHTA and FQGNSA. V sheds 2 bases and J sheds 5 bases, leaving 6 bases between their ends. Each donor gave one peripheral blood draw, roughly 110 mL on average, collected into heparinised tubes. Using a panel that included CD45RO, CCR7, CD25, CD127, CD95 and CD27, naive, central memory, regulatory and stem cell-like memory CD4+ T cells were sorted on a BD FACSAria II. All sorted populations exceeded 95% purity. PBMCs were separated immediately by Lymphoprep density gradient centrifugation and were stained directly, without being cultured. Samples were stained and sorted in pairs, with one healthy donor and one patient per experiment, so that batch effects were minimized.

Material: naive CD4+ T cells from blood. According to the study, the label for this sample's cell subset or site signals: true naive CD4+ T cells. The receptor was derived from a man younger than 45 in good health. The receptor chain draws on TRBV7-2 and TRBJ2-5, with the D gene too uncertain to name. At the DNA level, the sequence is TGTGCCAGCAGCTTATTGTCCGAGACCCAGTACTTC. This gives the protein CASSLLSETQYF.